The 12 T cell receptor beta chains below come from one sample, sequenced in a study of regulatory T cells in long-lasting Graves disease listed by TCRdb under 2021. Library construction relied on multiplex PCR. The instrument given in TCRdb is Illumina HiSeq 4000. To build TCR beta libraries, CDR3 regions were amplified by Arm-PCR using iRepertoire HTBI primers. TCRdb applied fastp at Q25 and MiXCR to the public reads, then kept only in-frame beta chains. CDR3 protein sequences are deduplicated, and each keeps its most common genes and DNA. The table for this sample lists roughly 500,000 distinct CDR3 sequences; approximately 12% of them were counted only once. The leading ten clones occupy about 9.1% of the sample. The time point label for this specimen denotes: newly diagnosed GD, antithyroid drugs for less than 3 months. For both TCR sequencing and RNA sequencing, RNA was extracted from PBMCs using TRIzol.

This sample was also put to use in a study of T cells in Graves' hyperthyroidism and ophthalmopathy.

This material consisted of peripheral blood mononuclear cells (PBMCs), taken at new diagnosis, from a patient treated with antithyroid drugs. All receptors come from a man aged 30 to 39 with Graves disease. Donor details come from another sample of the same person, matched by shared clones.

This clonotype was recorded many times. The chain carries TRBV12-3 or TRBV12-4 and TRBJ2-3, with 9 bases fitting TRBD2. Unmatched junction bases numbered 2, after V lost 8 bases and J lost 2 bases. The CDR3 extends over 13 amino acids. The CDR3 nucleotides read TGTGCCAGCCTAGCGGGATCCACAGATACGCAGTATTTT. It specifies CASLAGSTDTQYF.

V is TRBV5-1 and J is TRBJ1-2; D is perhaps TRBD1 (6 bases). Germline V gene sequence: CDR1 SGHRS, CDR2 YFSETQ. Trimming cost V 4 bases and J 0 bases, with 13 bases left between them. This CDR3 contains 15 residues. The CDR3 coding sequence is TGCGCCAGCAGCGAGGGGGGCCTGACTAACTATGGCTACACCTTC. As protein: CASSEGGLTNYGYTF.

This clonotype was seen ten or more times. The chain has TRBV29-1 and TRBJ1-3; D not resolved. The V gene's germline CDR1 is SQVTM and CDR2 ANQGSEA. The CDR3 runs 15 residues. Trimming shortened V by 1 base and J by 1 base, and 11 bases separated the two germline ends. In DNA, the CDR3 is TGCAGCGTTGAAGCACGGCTGGGGTCTGGAAACACCATATATTTT. Protein product: CSVEARLGSGNTIYF.

Points on this clonotype: It may be a read error: a sequence one base away is much more abundant. No conserved phenylalanine or tryptophan is present at the end of the CDR3, so a read error is the likely explanation. The chain carries TRBV7-2 and TRBJ2-2; a possible D gene is TRBD1 (6 bases). The CDR3 runs to 18 residues. Germline V gives CDR1 SGHTA, CDR2 FQGNSA. Trimming took 4 bases from V and 4 from J, leaving 22 bases between them. The CDR3 loop is CASSSPLRTAQGTGELFL. CDR3 sequence (DNA): TGTGCCAGCAGCTCCCCCCTTAGGACAGCGCAGGGCACCGGGGAGCTGTTTCTT.

This clonotype was picked up many times. The rearrangement uses TRBV5-1 and TRBJ2-7; 9 nucleotides align to TRBD2. V was pared by 3 bases and J by 4 bases, with 5 bases of the junction left unmatched. This CDR3 has 14 amino acids. The V gene's germline CDR1 is SGHRS and CDR2 YFSETQ. Here the CDR3 reads CASSSGTSTYEQYF. CDR3 DNA sequence: TGCGCCAGCAGCTCGGGGACTAGCACGTACGAGCAGTACTTC. Looking up the rest from reference TRBV5-1 and TRBJ2-7 gives the full variable domain: KAGVTQTPRYLIKTRGQQVTLSCSPISGHRSVSWYQQTPGQGLQFLFEYFSETQRNKGNFPGRFSGRQFSNSRSEMNVSTLELGDSALYLCASSSGTSTYEQYFGPGTRLTVT.

In the case of this clonotype: With a much larger clone just one base away, this may be a read error. The V gene is TRBV24-1, the J gene TRBJ2-7; 8 nucleotides align to TRBD2. Germline CDR1 KGHDR, CDR2 SFDVKD. The CDR3 sequence is 16 residues long. V dropped 4 bases and J dropped 5; count of bases not matched to a gene: 12. The DNA for the CDR3 is TGTGCCACCAGTGAAGAGCGGGGGTACAGGTTCCACGAGCAGTACTTC. Its translation is CATSEERGYRFHEQYF.

This clonotype was picked up many times. This chain connects TRBV11-2 to TRBJ2-1; 7 bases are a match to TRBD2. The trim removed 1 base at V and 6 bases at J, leaving 6 bases unmatched. CDR3 size: 15 residues. CDR1 SGHAT and CDR2 FQNNGV come from the germline V gene. The CDR3 nucleotides read TGTGCCAGCAGCTTAGGGCGGGAGAGTTTCAATGAGCAGTTCTTC. It codes for CASSLGRESFNEQFF.

Only a few counts were recorded for this clonotype. The gene calls are TRBV29-1 and TRBJ1-5; D unclear. Germline V gene data show CDR1 as SQVTM and CDR2 as ANQGSEA. The CDR3 spans 13 residues. Trimming removed 4 bases at V and 4 bases at J, with 11 bases between. The CDR3 here is CSVGDRANQPQHF. The CDR3 DNA follows: TGCAGCGTTGGAGACCGAGCGAATCAGCCCCAGCATTTT.

About this clonotype: A much bigger clone sits one base away, suggesting this may be a read error. Written as DNA, the CDR3 is TGTGCCAGCGGTTCAAGGCTAGCGGGAGCGTACGAGCAGTACTTC. It codes for CASGSRLAGAYEQYF. The chain recombines TRBV28 with TRBJ2-7; 10 bases agree with TRBD2. J lost 4 bases, V lost 8 bases, and 11 bases had no gene match. CDR1 MDHEN and CDR2 SYDVKM come from the germline V gene. The CDR3 runs 15 residues.

This clonotype was recorded at least ten times. V is TRBV7-9 and J is TRBJ1-5; TRBD1 matches at 9 bases. The length of the CDR3 is 15 residues. J was trimmed by 2 bases and V by 5 bases; bases with no gene match: 4. Looked up from germline, CDR1 is SEHNR and CDR2 is FQNEAQ (reference sequence). The CDR3 loop reads CASSATGGGNQPQHF. The CDR3 nucleotides are TGTGCCAGCAGCGCGACAGGGGGTGGCAATCAGCCCCAGCATTTT.

This clonotype was seen ten or more times. V usage is TRBV6-1 and J usage is TRBJ1-2; maybe TRBD1 (5 bases). Trimming took off 2 bases at V and 2 bases at J, with 18 bases between the two ends. Per the germline V gene, CDR1 is MNHNS and CDR2 is SASEGT. The CDR3 is 17 residues long. The CDR3 loop is CASSEWDLGTLNYGYTF. The CDR3 nucleotides are TGTGCCAGCAGTGAATGGGACCTCGGGACTCTCAACTATGGCTACACCTTC.

This clonotype was recorded many times. The chain uses TRBV6-2 or TRBV6-3 and TRBJ2-3; TRBD1 aligns across 9 bases. J gave up 0 bases and V 2 bases, and 3 bases lay outside the gene matches. This CDR3 comprises 16 residues. Per the germline V gene, CDR1 is MNHEY and CDR2 is SVGEGT. Written as DNA, the CDR3 is TGTGCCAGCAGTTACGGGACAGGGCCCAGCACAGATACGCAGTATTTT. Its translation is CASSYGTGPSTDTQYF.